The 24 T cell receptor beta chains below were found in one sample sequenced in a study of response to subunit inactivated influenza vaccine. From the RT-PCR reads, TCRdb called clonotypes with MiXCR, one entry per CDR3 protein. The sample lists some 190,000 distinct CDR3 sequences; about an eighth were seen once. This specimen was CD8+ T cells sorted from PBMCs, taken 4 to 6 days after vaccination. The origin of the receptors is a man over 45 who received an inactivated influenza vaccine.

To note about this clonotype: One end of the junction does not line up with germline, which may come from a read error. V gene TRBV11-2 combines with J gene TRBJ2-2, with D possibly matching TRBD2 (6 bases). CDR1 SGHAT and CDR2 FQNNGV come from the germline V gene. This CDR3 has 15 residues. The CDR3, as DNA: TGTGCCAGCAGCATCCGACTAGATAACATCGGGGAGCTGTTTTTT. Translated, it gives CASSIRLDNIGELFF.

V gene TRBV7-9 combines with J gene TRBJ2-3; D gene uncertain. Trimming left V 4 bases short and J 2 bases short, with 13 bases between. The germline CDR1 and CDR2 sequences are SEHNR and FQNEAQ (reference sequence). The CDR3 totals 15 residues. The CDR3, as DNA: TGTGCCAGCAGCTCGACGACCCTTTCCACAGATACGCAGTATTTT. Translating it yields CASSSTTLSTDTQYF.

This clonotype was found a few times. V usage is TRBV12-3 or TRBV12-4 and J usage is TRBJ2-3; D is ambiguous. V shed 5 bases and J shed 1 base, with 10 bases lying between them. This CDR3 region has 14 residues. The CDR3 here is CASSPKKGTDTQYF. In DNA, the CDR3 is TGTGCCAGCAGTCCCAAGAAGGGCACAGATACGCAGTATTTT.

This clonotype was picked up a small number of times. The rearrangement uses TRBV29-1 and TRBJ1-1, with no clear D. This CDR3 comprises 14 residues. Per germline, CDR1 SQVTM and CDR2 ANQGSEA. Trimming stripped 1 base from V and 5 bases from J, with 14 bases between. The CDR3 is CSVEGHSGRTEAFF. The CDR3 nucleotides read TGCAGCGTTGAAGGGCACTCCGGGCGGACTGAAGCTTTCTTT.

This clonotype was recorded at least ten times. The V call is TRBV5-1, the J call TRBJ2-7; D gene unclear. This CDR3 is built from 12 residues. V gave up 0 bases and J gave up 5 bases, with 6 bases separating them. Germline CDR1 SGHRS, CDR2 YFSETQ. CDR3 DNA: TGCGCCAGCAGCTTGGCCCTAGACGAGCAGTACTTC. Translating it yields CASSLALDEQYF.

The V gene is TRBV7-6, the J gene TRBJ2-3; TRBD1 is a possible D gene (5 bases). Deletions cut 3 bases from V and 3 bases from J, with 7 bases between. Germline V gene data show CDR1 as SGHVS and CDR2 as FNYEAQ. The length of the CDR3 is 13 residues. The CDR3 coding sequence is TGTGCCAGCAGCTTGACAGAAACAGATACGCAGTATTTT. The encoded protein is CASSLTETDTQYF.

V usage is TRBV2 and J usage is TRBJ1-6, with a weak D call TRBD1 (6 bases). With 4 bases removed from V and 9 bases from J, the gap between germline ends came to 13 bases. The CDR3 runs to 14 residues. In germline, CDR1 is SNHLY, CDR2 FYNNEI. This CDR3 reads CASSAGGLFSPLHF. The CDR3 DNA sequence: TGTGCCAGCAGTGCTGGGGGGCTCTTTTCACCCCTCCACTTT.

This clonotype was observed at least ten times. The V and J genes are TRBV12-3 or TRBV12-4 and TRBJ1-5; D is ambiguous. The CDR3 runs 14 residues. V was trimmed by 9 bases and J by 0 bases, leaving 12 bases between them. The CDR3 protein is CASSMDGSNQPQHF. CDR3 nucleotide sequence: TGTGCCAGTAGTATGGATGGTAGCAATCAGCCCCAGCATTTT.

This clonotype showed up many times. V and J are TRBV4-3 and TRBJ2-5, with D possibly TRBD2 on 5 matching bases. Germline CDR1 is LGHNA and CDR2 is YSLEER. V gave up 0 bases and J gave up 3 bases, with 11 bases separating them. The CDR3 runs to 15 residues. DNA of the CDR3: TGCGCCAGCAGCCAAGACAGTCGGGAAAAAGAGACCCAGTACTTC. Translation: CASSQDSREKETQYF.

The chain carries TRBV7-2 and TRBJ2-5; no firm D call. Germline CDR1 SGHTA, CDR2 FQGNSA. The CDR3 runs 15 residues. Trimming took 5 bases from V and 4 from J, leaving 17 bases between them. CDR3 sequence (DNA): TGTGCCAGCAGCCTTTTTGGGCTGTGGGGAGAGACCCAGTACTTC. Translated, it gives CASSLFGLWGETQYF.

This clonotype was recorded a few times. J is TRBJ1-5 and V is TRBV7-4; a possible D gene is TRBD1 (6 bases). The CDR3 runs 15 residues. Trimming took 5 bases from V and 0 from J, leaving 11 bases between them. Per the germline V gene, CDR1 is SGHVT and CDR2 is SQSDAQ. The DNA of the CDR3 is TGTGCCAGCAGCGAAAACAGGGTTAGCAATCAGCCCCAGCATTTT. It encodes CASSENRVSNQPQHF. The variable domain in full, completed from reference TRBV7-4 and TRBJ1-5, reads GAGVSQSPRYKVAKRGRDVALRCDSISGHVTLYWYRQTLGQGSEVLTYSQSDAQRDKSGRPSGRFSAERPERSVSTLKIQRTEQGDSAVYLCASSENRVSNQPQHFGDGTRLSIL.

This clonotype was picked up a small number of times. V is TRBV10-2 and J is TRBJ2-3; D unclear. The CDR3 totals 15 residues. Trimming left V 2 bases short and J 1 base short, with 10 bases between. CDR1 and CDR2 (germline): WSHSY, SAAADI. The CDR3, as DNA: TGCGCCAGCAGTGAGCACCCGGTAGGCACAGATACGCAGTATTTT. Protein sequence: CASSEHPVGTDTQYF.

The chain employs TRBV24-1 and TRBJ2-1; D is ambiguous. The CDR3 has 13 amino acids. V lost 5 bases, J lost 7 bases, and 11 bases lay in between. Germline-derived CDR1 and CDR2 are KGHDR and SFDVKD. The CDR3 DNA sequence: TGTGCCACCAGTGGGCAGGTTACTAATGAGCAGTTCTTC. It translates to CATSGQVTNEQFF.

This clonotype was picked up a small number of times. The rearrangement joins TRBV29-1 to TRBJ1-1; D might be TRBD1 (5 bases). The ends were cut back, 6 bases at V and 3 bases at J, with 11 bases in the middle. The CDR3 is 12 amino acids. Germline values: CDR1 SQVTM, CDR2 ANQGSEA. CDR3 region: CSVHGGDTEAFF. CDR3 DNA sequence: TGCAGCGTCCACGGGGGGGACACTGAAGCTTTCTTT.

This clonotype was seen a handful of times. V usage is TRBV11-2 and J usage is TRBJ2-2; D ambiguous. The CDR3 is 12 amino acids. V was shortened by 6 bases and J by 4 bases, with 6 bases between the two germline ends. The germline gives CDR1 SGHAT, CDR2 FQNNGV. The CDR3 reads CASRPSTGELFF. CDR3 in DNA: TGTGCCAGCAGACCTAGCACCGGGGAGCTGTTTTTT.

This clonotype turned up a few times. The rearrangement links TRBV10-3 to TRBJ1-6, with 7 positions matching TRBD1. Germline trimming cut 0 bases from V and 10 bases from J; bases unmatched to any gene: 3. The CDR3 consists of 14 residues. The germline gives CDR1 ENHRY, CDR2 SYGVKD. The CDR3 spells CAISESPGGSPLHF. CDR3 DNA sequence: TGTGCCATCAGTGAGTCGCCAGGGGGATCACCCCTCCACTTT.

In its sample, this clonotype was seen a few times. V and J are TRBV5-1 and TRBJ1-5, with 8 bases aligning to TRBD1. Per germline, CDR1 SGHRS and CDR2 YFSETQ. CDR3 length equals 14 residues. V lost 5 bases to trimming and J lost 5 bases; unmatched junction nucleotides: 6. The CDR3 here is CASREGQGDQPQHF. In DNA form, the CDR3 reads TGCGCCAGCAGGGAAGGACAGGGAGATCAGCCCCAGCATTTT.

Remarks on this clonotype: The junction does not match germline at one end; this may be a read error. The chain recombines TRBV5-1 with TRBJ2-7, with D perhaps TRBD1 (6 bases). Looked up from germline, CDR1 is SGHRS and CDR2 is YFSETQ. CDR3 length: 15 residues. CDR3 sequence: CASSLVRTDPYEQYF. For the CDR3, the DNA is TGCGCCAGCAGCTTGGTTCGGACAGACCCCTATGAGCAGTACTTC.

J is TRBJ2-2 and V is TRBV2, with D perhaps TRBD1 (5 bases). V shed 6 bases and J shed 4 bases, with 18 bases lying between them. The CDR3 totals 16 residues. CDR1 and CDR2 (germline): SNHLY, FYNNEI. The CDR3, as DNA: TGTGCCAGCAGCGCACTTCAGACAGTTTCCACCGGGGAGCTGTTTTTT. As protein: CASSALQTVSTGELFF.

The V call is TRBV25-1, the J call TRBJ2-7; D may be TRBD1 or TRBD2 (5 bases each). There are 15 residues in the CDR3. The V end was cut by 1 base, the J end by 2 bases, with 12 bases between. Germline loops: CDR1 MGHDK, CDR2 SYGVNS. CDR3 protein: CASSEWGGGTYEQYF. The DNA of the CDR3 is TGTGCCAGCAGTGAATGGGGTGGGGGAACCTACGAGCAGTACTTC.

In nucleotides, the CDR3 is TGTGCCAGCAGTGTGAGTCCCCCAGGGATACGGTACGAGCAGTACTTC. Its protein product is CASSVSPPGIRYEQYF. This chain links TRBV2 with TRBJ2-7, with D maybe TRBD1 (5 bases). This CDR3 has 16 amino acids. Trimming cost V 4 bases and J 4 bases, with 20 bases left between them. CDR1 SNHLY and CDR2 FYNNEI come from the germline V gene.

This clonotype was seen more than once but under ten times. This chain joins TRBV11-1 and TRBJ2-3; 14 positions match TRBD2. The CDR3 sequence is 20 residues long. CDR1 is SGHAT and CDR2 is FQDESV in the germline V gene (reference sequence). V was pared by 4 bases and J by 1 base, with 13 bases of the junction left unmatched. The CDR3 DNA sequence: TGTGCCAGCAGCTCCGGGACTAGCGGGAGAAGGAGACTAGGCACAGATACGCAGTATTTT. Translation gives CASSSGTSGRRRLGTDTQYF.

This clonotype was observed a few times. The chain joins TRBV15 to TRBJ2-5, with D hard to call. There are 15 residues in the CDR3. V lost 1 base, J lost 5 bases, and 14 bases lay in between. CDR1 and CDR2 from the germline V gene are LNHNV and YYDKDF (reference sequence). The CDR3 protein is CATSRVAGSKETQYF. CDR3 sequence (DNA): TGTGCCACCAGCAGAGTGGCAGGATCCAAGGAGACCCAGTACTTC.

The chain couples TRBV2 to TRBJ2-7; D remains ambiguous. The CDR3 runs 10 residues. V lost 7 bases to trimming and J lost 5 bases, with 6 bases between them. The germline gives CDR1 SNHLY, CDR2 FYNNEI. CDR3 sequence (DNA): TGTGCCAGCATTGGGAACGAGCAGTACTTC. This codes for CASIGNEQYF. Looking up the rest from reference TRBV2 and TRBJ2-7 gives the full variable domain: EPEVTQTPSHQVTQMGQEVILRCVPISNHLYFYWYRQILGQKVEFLVSFYNNEISEKSEIFDDQFSVERPDGSNFTLKIRSTKLEDSAMYFCASIGNEQYFGPGTRLTVT.